The rows below give T cell receptor beta chains drawn from one sample of a study of OX40 agonist ivuxolimab in advanced cancers. Profiling relied on immunoSEQ multiplex PCR, and the TCRdb table lists in-frame clones only, not all of them. Here the sample spans about 99,000 clones, 91% being singletons. The material sequenced was CD4+ or CD8+ T cells sorted from blood, taken in a trial of the OX40 agonist ivuxolimab. Every receptor here comes from an adult with an advanced solid tumor such as melanoma, head and neck, liver or kidney cancer. CDR3s include the opening cysteine and the closing phenylalanine or tryptophan. The D gene is left open where the match is weak. The size entry is marked missing in some rows and otherwise reads once, few, many or a size class.

clone size	D gene	V gene	J gene	CDR3 length	CDR3 DNA	CDR3 protein
NA	TRBD1	TRBV6-5	TRBJ1-5	14	TGTGCCAGCAGTTATCGACAGGGCCATCAGCCCCAGCATTTT	CASSYRQGHQPQHF
NA	TRBD2	TRBV5-6	TRBJ2-2	16	TGTGCCAGCAGCGAGGGACTAGCGGGAGATACCGGGGAGCTGTTTTTT	CASSEGLAGDTGELFF
NA	NA	TRBV10-2	TRBJ2-2	14	TGCGCCAGCAGTGGCCAGGGGCTCACCGGGGAGCTGTTTTTT	CASSGQGLTGELFF
once	TRBD2	TRBV4-2	TRBJ2-2	15	TGTGCCAGCAGCCAAGGGCTAGCGGGACCCGGGGAGCTGTTTTTT	CASSQGLAGPGELFF
once	NA	TRBV4-3	TRBJ1-2	13	TGCGCCAGCAGCCAAGTGGCCTTCTGGGGCTACACCTTC	CASSQVAFWGYTF
NA	NA	TRBV5-1	TRBJ2-6	16	TGCGCCAGCAGCCCGGGCGACGGGCCTGGGGCCAACGTCCTGACTTTC	CASSPGDGPGANVLTF
NA	NA	TRBV9	TRBJ1-1	15	TGTGCCAGCAGCGTAGATCCGGACCTGAACACTGAAGCTTTCTTT	CASSVDPDLNTEAFF
NA	NA	TRBV11-2	TRBJ2-2	14	TGTGCCAGCAGCTGGGGGAATTCGGCTGGGGAGCTGTTTTTT	CASSWGNSAGELFF
few	NA	TRBV19	TRBJ1-4	13	TGTGCCAGTAGTATGGGGCAGAATGAAAAACTGTTTTTT	CASSMGQNEKLFF
NA	NA	TRBV5-1	TRBJ2-3	16	TGCGCCAGCAGCTTGCAGGGATGGCTATCGACAGATACGCAGTATTTT	CASSLQGWLSTDTQYF
NA	TRBD1	TRBV18	TRBJ2-5	17	TGTGCCAGCTCACCCCGTCGACAGGGGCTCCCACAAGAGACCCAGTACTTC	CASSPRRQGLPQETQYF
NA	TRBD2	TRBV27	TRBJ2-3	16	TGTGCCAGCAGTTTAATAGCGGGATCACCCACAGATACGCAGTATTTT	CASSLIAGSPTDTQYF
NA	NA	TRBV10-3	TRBJ2-7	11	TGTGCCATCAGTGACTTCTACGAGCAGTACTTC	CAISDFYEQYF
NA	NA	TRBV6-5	TRBJ1-5	15	TGTGCCAGCGAGCGGGGCCCTTATAGCAATCAGCCCCAGCATTTT	CASERGPYSNQPQHF
NA	NA	TRBV30	TRBJ2-2	14	TGTGCCTGGAGTGTTGGCTGGAACACCGGGGAGCTGTTTTTT	CAWSVGWNTGELFF
NA	TRBD2	TRBV28	TRBJ2-5	17	TGTGCCAGCAGTTTTTCGGGAGGGACTCCCAGTCGGGAGACCCAGTACTTC	CASSFSGGTPSRETQYF
NA	NA	TRBV11-1	TRBJ1-3	14	TGTGCCAGCAGCCACCGGGACATAAGAAACACCATATATTTT	CASSHRDIRNTIYF
NA	NA	TRBV11-3	TRBJ2-3	17	TGTGCCAGCAGCCCCGGAGGGCTAGCAGAGGTCGGGGATACGCAGTATTTT	CASSPGGLAEVGDTQYF
once	NA	TRBV7-9	TRBJ2-7	15	TGTGCCAGCAGCTTAGCAGGGTCGGGGGGCAACGAGCAGTACTTC	CASSLAGSGGNEQYF
NA	TRBD1	TRBV5-1	TRBJ2-7	14	TGCGCCAGCAGCACGGGACAGGGTGGGTACGAGCAGTACTTC	CASSTGQGGYEQYF
NA	TRBD2	TRBV13	TRBJ2-7	17	TGTGCCAGCAGCCTGGGGCTAGCGGGATCGATGGCCTACGAGCAGTACTTC	CASSLGLAGSMAYEQYF
NA	TRBD2	TRBV7-2	TRBJ2-1	16	TGTGCCAGCAGCTTCCTAGCGGGAGGGAGGTACAATGAGCAGTTCTTC	CASSFLAGGRYNEQFF
NA	NA	TRBV7-9	TRBJ1-2	17	TGTGCCAGCAGCTTTTCGGGGGTTGGAGGTTTGGGTGATGGCTACACCTTC	CASSFSGVGGLGDGYTF
NA	TRBD2	TRBV7-9	TRBJ2-7	16	TGTGCCAGCAGCTTAGGGGGGACTAGCGTCTCCTACGAGCAGTACTTC	CASSLGGTSVSYEQYF
NA	NA	TRBV6-5	TRBJ2-3	16	TGTGCCAGCAGTTACTCGAAACAGTTATTCACAGATACGCAGTATTTT	CASSYSKQLFTDTQYF
NA	TRBD2	TRBV5-4	TRBJ2-7	17	TGTGCCAGCAGCCCTCCGGGACTAGCGGGAGGGTCCTACGAGCAGTACTTC	CASSPPGLAGGSYEQYF
NA	TRBD1	TRBV18	TRBJ2-3	14	TGTGCCAGCTCGCCCGAAACAGGGGCAGATACGCAGTATTTT	CASSPETGADTQYF
NA	NA	TRBV27	TRBJ1-2	15	TGTGCCAGCAGTTTATCTGGCAGGGCCCATGGTGGCTACACCTTC	CASSLSGRAHGGYTF
NA	NA	TRBV25-1	TRBJ1-5	14	TGTGCCAGCAGTGAGGGCGGGGCCAATCAGCCCCAGCATTTT	CASSEGGANQPQHF
NA	TRBD1	TRBV18	TRBJ2-5	14	TGTGCCAGCTCACCGGACAGGGTAGAAGAGACCCAGTACTTC	CASSPDRVEETQYF
NA	NA	TRBV5-1	TRBJ2-1	14	TGCGCCAGCAGCCCAGGCGAGACCTACAATGAGCAGTTCTTC	CASSPGETYNEQFF
NA	NA	TRBV27	TRBJ1-3	16	TGTGCCAGCAGTTCCTCTACAGGGACTTCTGGAAACACCATATATTTT	CASSSSTGTSGNTIYF
NA	NA	TRBV5-6	TRBJ1-3	14	TGTGCCAGCAGCTTGCGGGGGGCTGGAAACACCATATATTTT	CASSLRGAGNTIYF
NA	NA	TRBV5-6	TRBJ1-2	14	TGTGCCAGCAGCTTGGTGTCGGCGCACTGGGGCTACACCTTC	CASSLVSAHWGYTF
NA	NA	TRBV5-5	TRBJ2-3	16	TGTGCCAGCAGCCTCCCTGCGGCCGCGGGCACAGATACGCAGTATTTT	CASSLPAAAGTDTQYF
NA	NA	TRBV28	TRBJ1-5	12	TGTGCCAGCAGTTTGGCGGGGCAGCCCCAGCATTTT	CASSLAGQPQHF
NA	NA	TRBV6-1	TRBJ1-1	13	TGTGCCAGCAGGAGGGGCCCAGACACTGAAGCTTTCTTT	CASRRGPDTEAFF
NA	TRBD1	TRBV6-6	TRBJ1-4	15	TGTGCCAGCAGAGGTAACCAGGGGGTTCTTGAAAAACTGTTTTTT	CASRGNQGVLEKLFF
NA	TRBD1	TRBV7-3	TRBJ2-7	15	TGTGCCAGCAGCTCTACCGGGACAGGGAGAAACGAGCAGTACTTC	CASSSTGTGRNEQYF